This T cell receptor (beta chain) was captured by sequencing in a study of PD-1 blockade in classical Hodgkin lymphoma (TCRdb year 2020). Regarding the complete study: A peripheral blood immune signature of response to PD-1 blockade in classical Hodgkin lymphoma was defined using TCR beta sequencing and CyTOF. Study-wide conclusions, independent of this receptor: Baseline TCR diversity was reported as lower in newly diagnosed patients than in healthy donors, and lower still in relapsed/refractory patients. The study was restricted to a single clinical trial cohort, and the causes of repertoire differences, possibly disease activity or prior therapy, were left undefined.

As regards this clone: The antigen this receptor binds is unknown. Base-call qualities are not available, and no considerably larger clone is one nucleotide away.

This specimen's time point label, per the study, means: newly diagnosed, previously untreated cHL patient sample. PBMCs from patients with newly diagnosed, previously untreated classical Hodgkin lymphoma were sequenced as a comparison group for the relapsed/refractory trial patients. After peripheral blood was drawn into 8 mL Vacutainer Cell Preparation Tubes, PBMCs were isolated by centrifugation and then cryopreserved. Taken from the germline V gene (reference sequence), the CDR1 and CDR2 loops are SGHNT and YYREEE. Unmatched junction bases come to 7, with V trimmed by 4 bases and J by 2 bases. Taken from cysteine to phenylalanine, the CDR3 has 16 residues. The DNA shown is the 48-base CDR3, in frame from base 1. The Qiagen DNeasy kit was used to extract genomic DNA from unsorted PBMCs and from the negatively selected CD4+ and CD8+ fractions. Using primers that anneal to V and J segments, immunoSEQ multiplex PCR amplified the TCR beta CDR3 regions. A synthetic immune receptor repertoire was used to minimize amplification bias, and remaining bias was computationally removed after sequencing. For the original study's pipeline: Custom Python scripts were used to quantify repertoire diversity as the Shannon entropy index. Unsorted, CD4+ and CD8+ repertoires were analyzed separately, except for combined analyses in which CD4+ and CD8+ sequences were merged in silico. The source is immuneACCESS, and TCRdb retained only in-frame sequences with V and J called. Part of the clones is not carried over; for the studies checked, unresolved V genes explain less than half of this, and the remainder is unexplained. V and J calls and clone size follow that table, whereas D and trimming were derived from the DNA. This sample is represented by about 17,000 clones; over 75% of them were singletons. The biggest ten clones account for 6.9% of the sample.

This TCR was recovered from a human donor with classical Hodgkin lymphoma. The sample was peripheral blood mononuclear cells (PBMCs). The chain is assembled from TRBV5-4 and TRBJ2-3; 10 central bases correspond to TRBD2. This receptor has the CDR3 CASSTRTSGTTDTQYF. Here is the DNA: TGTGCCAGCAGCACAAGGACTAGCGGCACCACAGATACGCAGTATTTT.